This record concerns one TCR beta chain sequence. This sample is drawn from a study of tumor-infiltrating lymphocytes in oesophageal squamous cell carcinoma. One entry per CDR3 protein, called by TCRdb with MiXCR from the PCR reads. Of approximately 12,000 distinct CDR3 sequences listed, around 55% are singletons. This CDR3 has 13 amino acids. CDR1 and CDR2 (germline): SGHAT, FQNNGV. V was cut by 1 base and J by 6 bases, with 6 bases left in between. The TCR comes from a female donor with esophageal squamous cell carcinoma. The sample taken for sequencing was esophageal tumor tissue. The chain recombines TRBV11-2 with TRBJ2-2; tentatively, D is TRBD2 (6 bases). CDR3 sequence (DNA): TGTGCCAGCAGCTTAGGGGGGGCCGGGGAGCTGTTTTTT. Residues: CASSLGGAGELFF.